The 5 T cell receptor beta chains listed next were all sequenced from one sample in a study of T cell clonality in common variable immunodeficiency. The repertoire was sequenced with immunoSEQ multiplex PCR; TCRdb's copy has only in-frame clones and lacks some. The sample yields tens of thousands of clones, without any singletons. The sequencing input was peripheral blood mononuclear cells. All receptors come from a person aged 18 to 75 in good health.

This clone occurred many times. The read stops 3 residues short of the end of the CDR3; the missing end is completed from the germline J gene. The chain couples TRBV14 to TRBJ2-2, with D possibly TRBD1 on 5 matching bases. This CDR3 has 17 residues. Germline V gene lookup returns CDR1 SGHDN and CDR2 FVKESK. V lost 0 bases to trimming and J lost 4 bases, with 15 bases between them. The sequenced CDR3 bases are TGTGCCAGCAGCCAAGAGCAGGGTGGGGCAGTCACCGGGGAG. As protein: CASSQEQGGAVTGE. The complete CDR3 sequence is CASSQEQGGAVTGELFF.

This clone was recorded many times. The CDR3 goes on 3 residues after the read ends, and that part is filled in from the germline J gene. The V and J genes are TRBV7-9 and TRBJ2-2; TRBD1 matches at 7 bases. V was pared by 1 base and J by 1 base, with 0 bases of the junction left unmatched. Germline V gives CDR1 SEHNR, CDR2 FQNEAQ (reference sequence). This CDR3 region has 15 residues. The CDR3 bases that were read are TGTGCCAGCAGCTTAGGGGACAGGAACACCGGGGAG. Protein product: CASSLGDRNTGE. The CDR3 as a whole reads CASSLGDRNTGELFF. The full variable domain, rest sourced from reference TRBV7-9 and TRBJ2-2, is DTGVSQNPRHKITKRGQNVTFRCDPISEHNRLYWYRQTLGQGPEFLTYFQNEAQLEKSRLLSDRFSAERPKGSFSTLEIQRTEQGDSAMYLCASSLGDRNTGELFFGEGSRLTVL.

This clone was seen many times. The observed sequence ends 3 residues before the CDR3 terminus, with the missing tail filled in from the germline J gene. V and J are TRBV19 and TRBJ1-1; D not certain. This CDR3 region has 16 residues. CDR1 and CDR2 (germline): LNHDA, SQIVND (reference sequence). The V end was cut by 2 bases, the J end by 3 bases, with 16 bases between. The chain's CDR3 is CASSINPGKPDTEAFF. The part of the CDR3 DNA that was read is TGTGCCAGTAGTATAAATCCAGGCAAGCCGGACACTGAA.

This clone was recorded at least ten times. The read ends 3 residues before the CDR3 terminus; that terminus is restored from the germline J gene. This chain uses TRBV10-1 with TRBJ1-1, with D hard to call. This CDR3 is 13 amino acids long. Germline V gene data show CDR1 as WNHNN and CDR2 as SYGVQD (reference sequence). Between the trimmed V and J ends, which lost 5 bases and 1 base, there was a span of 8 bases. The CDR3 is CASSLLRNTEAFF. The DNA read from the CDR3 is TGCGCCAGCAGTCTCCTAAGGAACACTGAA.

Ten or more counts support this clone. Read coverage stops 3 residues before the CDR3 terminus; the germline J gene supplies the remainder. The chain uses TRBV12-3 or TRBV12-4 and TRBJ2-7; D is undetermined. V lost 2 bases and J 3 bases, leaving 14 bases between the germline ends. The CDR3 loop spans 15 amino acids. This CDR3 is CASSLRGRVGYEQYF. The covered CDR3 bases are TGTGCCAGCAGTTTACGCGGAAGAGTAGGCTACGAG.